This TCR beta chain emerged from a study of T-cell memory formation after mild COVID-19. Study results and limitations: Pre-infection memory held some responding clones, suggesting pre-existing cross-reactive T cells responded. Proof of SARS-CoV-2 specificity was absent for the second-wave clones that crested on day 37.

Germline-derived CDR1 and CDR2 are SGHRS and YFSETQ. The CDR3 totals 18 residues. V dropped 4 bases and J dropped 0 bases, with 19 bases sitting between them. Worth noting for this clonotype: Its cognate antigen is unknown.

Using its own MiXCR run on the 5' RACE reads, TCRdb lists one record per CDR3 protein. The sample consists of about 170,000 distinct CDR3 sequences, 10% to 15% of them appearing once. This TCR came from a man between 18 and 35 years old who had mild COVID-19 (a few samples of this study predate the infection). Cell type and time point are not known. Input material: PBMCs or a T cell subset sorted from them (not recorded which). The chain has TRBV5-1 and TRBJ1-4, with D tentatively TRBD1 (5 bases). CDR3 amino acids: CASSLRGARIATNEKLFF. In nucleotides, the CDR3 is TGCGCCAGCAGCCTTCGCGGGGCGAGGATAGCAACTAATGAAAAACTGTTTTTT.